These T cell receptor beta chains were read from a single sample in a study of OX40 agonist ivuxolimab in advanced cancers. Sequencing was performed with immunoSEQ multiplex PCR; in TCRdb, only in-frame clones are kept and a portion is missing. The table lists some 34,000 clones, around four fifths of them singletons, with roughly 13% in the top ten. Sequenced here: CD4+ or CD8+ T cells sorted from blood, sampled in a trial of the OX40 agonist ivuxolimab. These TCRs come from an adult with an advanced solid tumor such as melanoma, head and neck, liver or kidney cancer. The CDR3 runs from the conserved cysteine through the conserved F or W. D genes are given only for firm matches. Clone size is shown for a subset of rows, as once, few, many or a class of expanded clone.

J gene: TRBJ2-7; clone size: -; V gene: TRBV5-4; D gene: -; CDR3 protein: CASSLLGRANEQYF; CDR3 DNA: TGTGCCAGCAGCTTGCTCGGTAGGGCTAACGAGCAGTACTTC
J gene: TRBJ1-3; clone size: -; V gene: TRBV7-9; D gene: -; CDR3 protein: CASSPPGATSGNTIYF; CDR3 DNA: TGTGCCAGCAGCCCGCCCGGGGCGACCTCTGGAAACACCATATATTTT
J gene: TRBJ2-3; clone size: few; V gene: TRBV7-2; D gene: TRBD2; CDR3 protein: CASSTTSGGEVDTQYF; CDR3 DNA: TGTGCCAGCAGTACCACTAGCGGGGGTGAGGTGGATACGCAGTATTTT
J gene: TRBJ2-5; clone size: -; V gene: TRBV20-1; D gene: -; CDR3 protein: CSASREVAQYF; CDR3 DNA: TGCAGTGCTAGTAGGGAAGTGGCCCAGTACTTC
J gene: TRBJ2-2; clone size: few; V gene: TRBV6-6; D gene: -; CDR3 protein: CASSYSGVTGELFF; CDR3 DNA: TGTGCCAGCAGTTACTCGGGGGTCACCGGGGAGCTGTTTTTT
J gene: TRBJ1-5; clone size: -; V gene: TRBV28; D gene: -; CDR3 protein: CATSGKMPQHF; CDR3 DNA: TGTGCCACCTCGGGGAAAATGCCCCAGCATTTT
J gene: TRBJ2-7; clone size: -; V gene: TRBV6-1; D gene: -; CDR3 protein: CASSARGPYEQYF; CDR3 DNA: TGTGCCAGCAGTGCCCGGGGGCCATACGAGCAGTACTTC
J gene: TRBJ2-5; clone size: -; V gene: TRBV18; D gene: TRBD2; CDR3 protein: CASSRPGGNQETQYF; CDR3 DNA: TGTGCCAGCTCACGCCCGGGAGGGAACCAAGAGACCCAGTACTTC
J gene: TRBJ2-3; clone size: -; V gene: TRBV18; D gene: -; CDR3 protein: CASSPLDTQYF; CDR3 DNA: TGTGCCAGCTCACCCCTGGATACGCAGTATTTT
J gene: TRBJ2-3; clone size: -; V gene: TRBV2; D gene: TRBD2; CDR3 protein: CASSSGLAGGTDTQYF; CDR3 DNA: TGTGCCAGCAGCTCGGGACTAGCGGGAGGCACAGATACGCAGTATTTT
J gene: TRBJ2-7; clone size: -; V gene: TRBV7-6; D gene: TRBD1; CDR3 protein: CASSLYGRGPTNEQYF; CDR3 DNA: TGTGCCAGCAGCTTGTATGGCAGGGGGCCTACCAACGAGCAGTACTTC
J gene: TRBJ2-2; clone size: -; V gene: TRBV30; D gene: TRBD1; CDR3 protein: CAWSYNRGFAGELFF; CDR3 DNA: TGTGCCTGGAGTTACAACAGGGGTTTCGCCGGGGAGCTGTTTTTT
J gene: TRBJ2-1; clone size: -; V gene: TRBV5-6; D gene: -; CDR3 protein: CASSASPGQFHNEQFF; CDR3 DNA: TGTGCCAGCAGCGCCAGCCCGGGACAATTCCACAATGAGCAGTTCTTC
J gene: TRBJ2-5; clone size: few; V gene: TRBV28; D gene: TRBD1; CDR3 protein: CASSAPGTASTQYF; CDR3 DNA: TGTGCCAGCAGTGCCCCCGGGACAGCGAGCACCCAGTACTTC
J gene: TRBJ2-7; clone size: -; V gene: TRBV5-5; D gene: TRBD1; CDR3 protein: CASSFPGQGPYEQYF; CDR3 DNA: TGTGCCAGCAGCTTTCCGGGACAGGGGCCCTACGAGCAGTACTTC
J gene: TRBJ1-5; clone size: -; V gene: TRBV18; D gene: -; CDR3 protein: CASSPGRNQPQHF; CDR3 DNA: TGTGCCAGCTCACCGGGTAGAAATCAGCCCCAGCATTTT
J gene: TRBJ2-1; clone size: -; V gene: TRBV7-9; D gene: TRBD2; CDR3 protein: CASSPGTISYNEQFF; CDR3 DNA: TGTGCCAGCAGCCCAGGGACTATCTCCTACAATGAGCAGTTCTTC
J gene: TRBJ1-2; clone size: -; V gene: TRBV18; D gene: TRBD1; CDR3 protein: CASSLKGQAIYGYTF; CDR3 DNA: TGTGCCAGCTCACTGAAGGGACAGGCGATCTATGGCTACACCTTC
J gene: TRBJ1-1; clone size: -; V gene: TRBV19; D gene: -; CDR3 protein: CASSSLQLRQAHAEAFF; CDR3 DNA: TGTGCCAGTAGTAGCCTACAGCTACGCCAGGCGCACGCTGAAGCTTTCTTT
J gene: TRBJ2-7; clone size: -; V gene: TRBV19; D gene: TRBD1; CDR3 protein: CASSRQGGTYEQYF; CDR3 DNA: TGTGCCAGTAGTAGACAGGGGGGAACCTACGAGCAGTACTTC
J gene: TRBJ1-1; clone size: -; V gene: TRBV5-1; D gene: TRBD1; CDR3 protein: CASSLDGTGHLNTEAFF; CDR3 DNA: TGCGCCAGCAGCTTGGACGGGACAGGGCACTTGAACACTGAAGCTTTCTTT
J gene: TRBJ2-2; clone size: -; V gene: TRBV7-2; D gene: -; CDR3 protein: CASTRSRSGELFF; CDR3 DNA: TGTGCCAGCACCCGAAGCCGTTCCGGGGAGCTGTTTTTT
J gene: TRBJ2-6; clone size: -; V gene: TRBV18; D gene: TRBD1; CDR3 protein: CATPTTGTGALRNVLTF; CDR3 DNA: TGTGCGACTCCAACAACCGGGACAGGCGCCCTTCGCAACGTCCTGACTTTC
J gene: TRBJ2-3; clone size: -; V gene: TRBV5-4; D gene: TRBD2; CDR3 protein: CASTENQREIADTQYF; CDR3 DNA: TGTGCCAGCACCGAGAACCAGCGGGAGATAGCAGATACGCAGTATTTT
J gene: TRBJ2-3; clone size: -; V gene: TRBV27; D gene: -; CDR3 protein: CASSLRGSTDTQYF; CDR3 DNA: TGTGCCAGCAGTTTACGTGGTAGCACAGATACGCAGTATTTT
J gene: TRBJ2-2; clone size: few; V gene: TRBV19; D gene: TRBD2; CDR3 protein: CASSILAGGVRDGELFF; CDR3 DNA: TGTGCCAGTAGTATACTAGCGGGAGGAGTCAGGGACGGGGAGCTGTTTTTT
J gene: TRBJ2-1; clone size: -; V gene: TRBV2; D gene: -; CDR3 protein: CASSEHISGFYNEQFF; CDR3 DNA: TGTGCCAGCAGTGAACATATCTCAGGATTCTACAATGAGCAGTTCTTC
J gene: TRBJ1-6; clone size: -; V gene: TRBV5-1; D gene: -; CDR3 protein: CASSFQRGSPLHF; CDR3 DNA: TGCGCCAGCAGCTTCCAACGGGGTTCACCCCTCCACTTT
J gene: TRBJ1-5; clone size: -; V gene: TRBV10-3; D gene: -; CDR3 protein: CAISENSQPQHF; CDR3 DNA: TGTGCCATCAGTGAGAATAGTCAGCCCCAGCATTTT
J gene: TRBJ2-2; clone size: -; V gene: TRBV9; D gene: -; CDR3 protein: CASSPRGDTNTGELFF; CDR3 DNA: TGTGCCAGCAGCCCCCGAGGAGACACAAACACCGGGGAGCTGTTTTTT
J gene: TRBJ2-1; clone size: -; V gene: TRBV6-5; D gene: -; CDR3 protein: CASSYSQGTYNEQFF; CDR3 DNA: TGTGCCAGCAGTTACTCGCAGGGAACCTACAATGAGCAGTTCTTC
J gene: TRBJ2-5; clone size: -; V gene: TRBV28; D gene: -; CDR3 protein: CASSFPTGETQYF; CDR3 DNA: TGTGCCAGCAGTTTTCCCACAGGGGAGACCCAGTACTTC
J gene: TRBJ2-2; clone size: -; V gene: TRBV10-3; D gene: TRBD2; CDR3 protein: CAISVLAGPGELFF; CDR3 DNA: TGTGCCATCAGTGTACTAGCGGGGCCCGGGGAGCTGTTTTTT
J gene: TRBJ1-2; clone size: -; V gene: TRBV5-4; D gene: TRBD1; CDR3 protein: CASSPGQGNGYTF; CDR3 DNA: TGTGCCAGCAGCCCCGGACAGGGTAATGGCTACACCTTC
J gene: TRBJ2-1; clone size: -; V gene: TRBV28; D gene: TRBD2; CDR3 protein: CASSPAGTSGRYEQFF; CDR3 DNA: TGTGCCAGCAGTCCCGCCGGGACTAGCGGGAGATATGAGCAGTTCTTC
J gene: TRBJ2-5; clone size: once; V gene: TRBV30; D gene: TRBD2; CDR3 protein: CAWRWFGAGGIETQYF; CDR3 DNA: TGTGCCTGGAGGTGGTTCGGAGCGGGAGGGATAGAGACCCAGTACTTC
J gene: TRBJ2-7; clone size: -; V gene: TRBV7-9; D gene: -; CDR3 protein: CATQTRGGGSYEQYF; CDR3 DNA: TGTGCCACCCAAACCCGCGGTGGGGGCTCCTACGAGCAGTACTTC
J gene: TRBJ2-1; clone size: -; V gene: TRBV7-8; D gene: -; CDR3 protein: CASSLDGGHSYNEQFF; CDR3 DNA: TGTGCCAGCAGCTTAGATGGGGGGCATTCCTACAATGAGCAGTTCTTC
J gene: TRBJ2-4; clone size: -; V gene: TRBV6-9; D gene: -; CDR3 protein: CASRWVKAAKNIQYF; CDR3 DNA: TGTGCCAGCAGATGGGTCAAGGCGGCCAAAAACATTCAGTACTTC
J gene: TRBJ2-2; clone size: -; V gene: TRBV5-8; D gene: -; CDR3 protein: CASSKGLHTGELFF; CDR3 DNA: TGTGCCAGCAGCAAGGGACTCCACACCGGGGAGCTGTTTTTT
J gene: TRBJ1-3; clone size: -; V gene: TRBV6-5; D gene: -; CDR3 protein: CASSAGITGNTIYF; CDR3 DNA: TGTGCCAGCAGCGCCGGGATAACTGGAAACACCATATATTTT
J gene: TRBJ2-2; clone size: -; V gene: TRBV9; D gene: TRBD2; CDR3 protein: CASSALAGVYTGELFF; CDR3 DNA: TGTGCCAGCAGCGCCTTAGCGGGGGTATACACCGGGGAGCTGTTTTTT
J gene: TRBJ2-3; clone size: -; V gene: TRBV7-3; D gene: TRBD2; CDR3 protein: CASSPLAGGPSDTQYF; CDR3 DNA: TGTGCCAGCAGCCCCCTAGCGGGAGGGCCCTCAGATACGCAGTATTTT
J gene: TRBJ1-2; clone size: -; V gene: TRBV10-2; D gene: -; CDR3 protein: CASRGGSYYGYTF; CDR3 DNA: TGCGCCAGCCGCGGAGGGTCATACTATGGCTACACCTTC
J gene: TRBJ2-3; clone size: once; V gene: TRBV5-4; D gene: -; CDR3 protein: CASSRDPSSTDTQYF; CDR3 DNA: TGTGCCAGCAGCCGGGACCCATCTAGCACAGATACGCAGTATTTT
J gene: TRBJ1-5; clone size: -; V gene: TRBV2; D gene: -; CDR3 protein: CASSEQGVGQPQHF; CDR3 DNA: TGTGCCAGCAGTGAACAAGGGGTCGGTCAGCCCCAGCATTTT
J gene: TRBJ2-7; clone size: -; V gene: TRBV30; D gene: -; CDR3 protein: CAWSQDSVLRKQYF; CDR3 DNA: TGTGCCTGGAGTCAGGACTCTGTTTTAAGGAAGCAGTACTTC
J gene: TRBJ1-6; clone size: once; V gene: TRBV11-2; D gene: -; CDR3 protein: CASSLDQVLSPLHF; CDR3 DNA: TGTGCCAGCAGCTTAGATCAGGTCCTTTCACCCCTCCACTTT